The 7 T cell receptor beta chains presented below share a single source sample, sequenced in a study of T cells in localized non-small cell lung cancer. Profiled with immunoSEQ multiplex PCR; TCRdb holds only in-frame clones, not every one. The sample has about 6,400 clones; about 91% are singletons. The sequencing here drew on peripheral blood, taken before any cancer treatment. The receptors shown here come from a male donor older than 55 with stage I lung adenocarcinoma.

This clone was seen a single time. The rearrangement joins TRBV19 to TRBJ1-5; no definite D call. V dropped 5 bases and J dropped 0 bases, with 8 bases sitting between them. Germline loops: CDR1 LNHDA, CDR2 SQIVND (reference sequence). This CDR3 spans 14 amino acids. The CDR3 DNA is TGTGCCAGTAGTCTCGACGGTAGCAATCAGCCCCAGCATTTT. Protein sequence: CASSLDGSNQPQHF.

The chain uses TRBV5-6 and TRBJ1-4; D is uncertain. Germline loops: CDR1 SGHDT, CDR2 YYEEEE. The V end was cut by 0 bases, the J end by 6 bases, with 18 bases between. CDR3 length: 17 residues. CDR3 loop: CASSLVGSNSRYEKLFF. CDR3 DNA: TGTGCCAGCAGCTTGGTCGGCAGCAACAGCCGGTATGAAAAACTGTTTTTT.

This clone has only one observation. Here the CDR3 reads CASSPEIAGALTDTQYF. The CDR3 DNA reads as TGTGCCAGCTCACCCGAGATAGCGGGGGCACTCACAGATACGCAGTATTTT. This rearrangement joins TRBV18 to TRBJ2-3; 9 bases match TRBD2. V lost 3 bases, J lost 2 bases, and 9 bases stayed unmatched. Germline CDR1 reads KGHSH; CDR2 reads LQKENI. The CDR3 is made up of 17 amino acids. Combining the CDR3 with reference TRBV18 and TRBJ2-3 gives the whole variable domain NAGVMQNPRHLVRRRGQEARLRCSPMKGHSHVYWYRQLPEEGLKFMVYLQKENIIDESGMPKERFSAEFPKEGPSILRIQQVVRGDSAAYFCASSPEIAGALTDTQYFGPGTRLTVL.

The rearrangement joins TRBV7-9 to TRBJ1-6, with D perhaps TRBD1 (6 bases). The V gene's germline CDR1 is SEHNR and CDR2 FQNEAQ (reference sequence). The CDR3 length is 15 residues. V lost 4 bases, J lost 7 bases, and 14 bases lay in between. The CDR3 reads CASSSGDTMNSPLHF. Here the CDR3 DNA reads TGTGCCAGCAGCTCAGGGGACACCATGAATTCACCCCTCCACTTT.

V gene TRBV11-2 combines with J gene TRBJ2-7, with 7 positions matching TRBD2. The ends lost 5 bases at V and 2 bases at J; junction bases unmatched: 12. This CDR3 has 16 residues. CDR1 and CDR2 from the germline V gene are SGHAT and FQNNGV. This CDR3 is CASSGFSGGSPYEQYV. The DNA of the CDR3 is TGTGCCAGCAGCGGCTTTTCCGGGGGGTCCCCCTACGAGCAGTACGTC.

This rearrangement joins TRBV7-3 to TRBJ1-2, with no clear D. Germline V gene lookup returns CDR1 SGHTA and CDR2 FQGTGA. CDR3 length: 16 amino acids. The germline V and J ends were trimmed by 5 bases and 2 bases, with 18 bases remaining between them. DNA of the CDR3: TGTGCCAGCAGCCATTACGACAAGGGCTTGAACTATGGCTACACCTTC. As protein: CASSHYDKGLNYGYTF.

The V and J genes are TRBV4-1 and TRBJ2-1; 10 bases map to TRBD2. V was clipped by 4 bases and J by 6 bases; unmatched bases: 3. This CDR3 region has 14 residues. The germline V gene has CDR1 MGHRA and CDR2 YSYEKL. The CDR3 here is CASSRSGGGNEQFF. In DNA form, the CDR3 reads TGCGCCAGCAGCCGCAGCGGGGGGGGCAATGAGCAGTTCTTC.